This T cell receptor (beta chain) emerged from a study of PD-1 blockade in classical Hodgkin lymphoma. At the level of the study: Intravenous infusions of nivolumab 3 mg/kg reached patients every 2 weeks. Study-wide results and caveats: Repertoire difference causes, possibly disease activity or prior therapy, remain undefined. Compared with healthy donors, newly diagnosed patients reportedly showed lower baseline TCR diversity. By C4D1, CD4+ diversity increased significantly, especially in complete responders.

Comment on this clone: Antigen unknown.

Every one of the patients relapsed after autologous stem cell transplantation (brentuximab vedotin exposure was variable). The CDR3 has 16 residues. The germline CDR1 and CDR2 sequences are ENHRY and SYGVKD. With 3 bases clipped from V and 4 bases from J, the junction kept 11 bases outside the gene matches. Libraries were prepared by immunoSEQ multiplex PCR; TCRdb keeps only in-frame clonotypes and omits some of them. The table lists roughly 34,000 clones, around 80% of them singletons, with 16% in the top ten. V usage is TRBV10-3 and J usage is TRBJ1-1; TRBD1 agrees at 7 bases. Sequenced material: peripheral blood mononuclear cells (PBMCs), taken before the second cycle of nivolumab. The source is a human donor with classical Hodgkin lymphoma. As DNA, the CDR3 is TGTGCCATCAGTGACCAGCTAGGGGGCCCCCGCACTGAAGCTTTCTTT. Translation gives CAISDQLGGPRTEAFF.